This T cell receptor (beta chain) stems from a study of PD-1 blockade in classical Hodgkin lymphoma. Study-level findings and limits: Repertoire difference causes, possibly disease activity or prior therapy, remain undefined.

Here immunoSEQ multiplex PCR was the method, and the copy in TCRdb shows in-frame clones only, minus some. Altogether some 40,000 clones are present, roughly three quarters being singletons, with the ten largest covering roughly 13%. The sample holds a few counts of this clone. What it recognizes is unknown. CDR1 and CDR2 (germline): MNHNS, SASEGT. The V and J ends lost 6 bases and 2 bases respectively, with 12 bases between them. The CDR3 totals 14 residues. Relapse after autologous stem cell transplantation occurred in every patient, and brentuximab vedotin exposure varied. The specimen comprised peripheral blood mononuclear cells (PBMCs), sampled before the second cycle of nivolumab. The sequence was collected from a human donor with classical Hodgkin lymphoma. The chain uses TRBV6-1 and TRBJ2-3, with D hard to call. CDR3 in DNA: TGTGCCAGCAGCGATACACATCCCACAGATACGCAGTATTTT. It codes for CASSDTHPTDTQYF.